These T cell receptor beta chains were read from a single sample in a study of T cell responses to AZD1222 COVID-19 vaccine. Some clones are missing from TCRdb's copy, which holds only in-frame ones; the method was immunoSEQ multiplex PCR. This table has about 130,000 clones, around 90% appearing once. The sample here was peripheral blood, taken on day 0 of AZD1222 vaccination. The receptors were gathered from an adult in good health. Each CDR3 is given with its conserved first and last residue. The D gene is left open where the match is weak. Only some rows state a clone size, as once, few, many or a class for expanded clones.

CDR3 protein: CASSETSGGPFTDTQYF; CDR3 DNA: TGTGCCAGCTCCGAGACTAGCGGGGGGCCCTTCACAGATACGCAGTATTTT; J gene: TRBJ2-3; CDR3 length: 17; V gene: TRBV7-8; D gene: TRBD2; clone size: once
CDR3 protein: CASSLRAAGNTIYF; CDR3 DNA: TGTGCCAGCAGCTTGCGGGCAGCCGGAAACACCATATATTTT; J gene: TRBJ1-3; CDR3 length: 14; V gene: TRBV5-6; D gene: .; clone size: .
CDR3 protein: CASSLGTTSSYEQYF; CDR3 DNA: TGTGCCAGCAGTTTAGGGACTACAAGCTCCTACGAGCAGTACTTC; J gene: TRBJ2-7; CDR3 length: 15; V gene: TRBV27; D gene: TRBD2; clone size: once
CDR3 protein: CASFPGRNSPLHF; CDR3 DNA: TGTGCCAGCTTCCCGGGTAGAAATTCACCCCTCCACTTT; J gene: TRBJ1-6; CDR3 length: 13; V gene: TRBV6-5; D gene: .; clone size: .
CDR3 protein: CASSQNPAGGYGYTF; CDR3 DNA: TGTGCCAGCAGCCAAAATCCTGCAGGGGGGTATGGCTACACCTTC; J gene: TRBJ1-2; CDR3 length: 15; V gene: TRBV4-2; D gene: TRBD1; clone size: .
CDR3 protein: CASSVPGTGLPIEQYF; CDR3 DNA: TGCGCCAGCAGCGTACCCGGGACAGGCCTTCCTATCGAGCAGTACTTC; J gene: TRBJ2-7; CDR3 length: 16; V gene: TRBV5-1; D gene: TRBD1; clone size: .
CDR3 protein: CASSSSLTNRPLYSNQPQHF; CDR3 DNA: TGCGCCAGCAGTTCCTCTCTCACGAACAGGCCCCTGTATAGCAATCAGCCCCAGCATTTT; J gene: TRBJ1-5; CDR3 length: 20; V gene: TRBV5-1; D gene: .; clone size: .
CDR3 protein: CASSLGLAGGLSYNEQFF; CDR3 DNA: TGCGCCAGCAGCTTGGGACTAGCGGGAGGCCTCTCCTACAATGAGCAGTTCTTC; J gene: TRBJ2-1; CDR3 length: 18; V gene: TRBV5-1; D gene: TRBD2; clone size: .
CDR3 protein: CASSEGAEYGYTF; CDR3 DNA: TGTGCCAGCAGCGAAGGGGCGGAATATGGCTACACCTTC; J gene: TRBJ1-2; CDR3 length: 13; V gene: TRBV7-2; D gene: .; clone size: .
CDR3 protein: CASSLAEEGGYGYTF; CDR3 DNA: TGCGCCAGCAGCTTGGCCGAGGAGGGGGGCTATGGCTACACCTTC; J gene: TRBJ1-2; CDR3 length: 15; V gene: TRBV5-1; D gene: .; clone size: .
CDR3 protein: CASSPRWSGSNQPQHF; CDR3 DNA: TGTGCCAGCAGCCCTCGGTGGTCTGGTAGCAATCAGCCCCAGCATTTT; J gene: TRBJ1-5; CDR3 length: 16; V gene: TRBV28; D gene: .; clone size: .
CDR3 protein: CASRLARTGIYEQYF; CDR3 DNA: TGTGCCAGCAGACTCGCCCGGACAGGGATCTACGAGCAGTACTTC; J gene: TRBJ2-7; CDR3 length: 15; V gene: TRBV5-6; D gene: TRBD1; clone size: .
CDR3 protein: CASSSSVTSSYEQYF; CDR3 DNA: TGTGCCAGCAGCTCTAGCGTGACATCCTCCTACGAGCAGTACTTC; J gene: TRBJ2-7; CDR3 length: 15; V gene: TRBV28; D gene: .; clone size: .
CDR3 protein: CASSLAAGVNEQFF; CDR3 DNA: TGTGCCAGCAGCTTAGCGGCGGGGGTGAATGAGCAGTTCTTC; J gene: TRBJ2-1; CDR3 length: 14; V gene: TRBV11-3; D gene: TRBD2; clone size: .
CDR3 protein: CASTPLRGSVSPLHF; CDR3 DNA: TGTGCCAGCACTCCGTTGAGGGGTTCGGTTTCACCCCTCCACTTT; J gene: TRBJ1-6; CDR3 length: 15; V gene: TRBV28; D gene: .; clone size: .
CDR3 protein: CASTSHPLYGYTF; CDR3 DNA: TGTGCCAGCACCAGCCATCCCCTCTATGGCTACACCTTC; J gene: TRBJ1-2; CDR3 length: 13; V gene: TRBV28; D gene: .; clone size: .
CDR3 protein: CAIRGTGDGNQPQHF; CDR3 DNA: TGTGCCATCAGGGGGACAGGAGACGGCAATCAGCCCCAGCATTTT; J gene: TRBJ1-5; CDR3 length: 15; V gene: TRBV10-3; D gene: TRBD1; clone size: .
CDR3 protein: CATSDSGTDYGYTF; CDR3 DNA: TGTGCCACCAGTGATTCCGGGACAGATTATGGCTACACCTTC; J gene: TRBJ1-2; CDR3 length: 14; V gene: TRBV24-1; D gene: TRBD1; clone size: .
CDR3 protein: CASSSALQGINTEAFF; CDR3 DNA: TGTGCCAGTAGTAGTGCCCTTCAGGGGATCAACACTGAAGCTTTCTTT; J gene: TRBJ1-1; CDR3 length: 16; V gene: TRBV19; D gene: .; clone size: .
CDR3 protein: CASSPRQGLRGTEAFF; CDR3 DNA: TGTGCCAGCAGCCCCAGACAGGGTCTGAGGGGAACTGAAGCTTTCTTT; J gene: TRBJ1-1; CDR3 length: 16; V gene: TRBV7-6; D gene: TRBD1; clone size: .
CDR3 protein: CAWSPPGLAGGPGETQYF; CDR3 DNA: TGTGCCTGGAGTCCTCCGGGACTAGCGGGAGGGCCAGGAGAGACCCAGTACTTC; J gene: TRBJ2-5; CDR3 length: 18; V gene: TRBV30; D gene: TRBD2; clone size: .
CDR3 protein: CASGQVGTEAFF; CDR3 DNA: TGTGCCAGTGGACAGGTGGGGACTGAAGCTTTCTTT; J gene: TRBJ1-1; CDR3 length: 12; V gene: TRBV19; D gene: TRBD1; clone size: .
CDR3 protein: CASGTSGSSYNEQFF; CDR3 DNA: TGTGCCAGCGGTACTAGCGGAAGCTCCTACAATGAGCAGTTCTTC; J gene: TRBJ2-1; CDR3 length: 15; V gene: TRBV2; D gene: TRBD2; clone size: .
CDR3 protein: CASSLTSGSSGELFF; CDR3 DNA: TGCGCCAGCAGCCTGACTAGCGGGAGTTCCGGGGAGCTGTTTTTT; J gene: TRBJ2-2; CDR3 length: 15; V gene: TRBV5-1; D gene: TRBD2; clone size: .
CDR3 protein: CASSYGTNYGYTF; CDR3 DNA: TGTGCCAGCAGTTACGGCACTAACTATGGCTACACCTTC; J gene: TRBJ1-2; CDR3 length: 13; V gene: TRBV6-5; D gene: .; clone size: .
CDR3 protein: CASSSTGDYNSPLHF; CDR3 DNA: TGTGCCAGCAGTTCGACAGGGGACTATAATTCACCCCTCCACTTT; J gene: TRBJ1-6; CDR3 length: 15; V gene: TRBV6-5; D gene: TRBD1; clone size: once
CDR3 protein: CASSFRKNTEAFF; CDR3 DNA: TGTGCCAGCAGCTTTAGGAAGAACACTGAAGCTTTCTTT; J gene: TRBJ1-1; CDR3 length: 13; V gene: TRBV7-3; D gene: .; clone size: .
CDR3 protein: CASSLLPGHQPQHF; CDR3 DNA: TGTGCCAGCAGTTTATTACCGGGCCATCAGCCCCAGCATTTT; J gene: TRBJ1-5; CDR3 length: 14; V gene: TRBV28; D gene: .; clone size: once
CDR3 protein: CASSRTMVTEAFF; CDR3 DNA: TGTGCCAGCAGCCGCACGATGGTCACTGAAGCTTTCTTT; J gene: TRBJ1-1; CDR3 length: 13; V gene: TRBV5-4; D gene: .; clone size: .
CDR3 protein: CASCYSGAGSGELFF; CDR3 DNA: TGTGCCAGCTGTTATAGTGGGGCCGGGTCCGGGGAGCTGTTTTTT; J gene: TRBJ2-2; CDR3 length: 15; V gene: TRBV19; D gene: .; clone size: .
CDR3 protein: CASSSGTGRGYTF; CDR3 DNA: TGTGCCAGCAGCTCCGGGACAGGGCGAGGCTACACCTTC; J gene: TRBJ1-2; CDR3 length: 13; V gene: TRBV7-9; D gene: TRBD1; clone size: .
CDR3 protein: CASSSLTGGDGYTF; CDR3 DNA: TGTGCCAGCAGCTCCTTGACAGGGGGCGATGGCTACACCTTC; J gene: TRBJ1-2; CDR3 length: 14; V gene: TRBV5-4; D gene: TRBD1; clone size: few
CDR3 protein: CASSPIPGVETQYF; CDR3 DNA: TGTGCCAGCTCACCCATCCCAGGGGTGGAGACCCAGTACTTC; J gene: TRBJ2-5; CDR3 length: 14; V gene: TRBV18; D gene: .; clone size: .
CDR3 protein: CASSYSRTGHYEQYF; CDR3 DNA: TGTGCCAGCAGTTATTCCAGGACAGGTCACTACGAGCAGTACTTC; J gene: TRBJ2-7; CDR3 length: 15; V gene: TRBV6-5; D gene: TRBD1; clone size: .
CDR3 protein: CASLTREAPYEQYF; CDR3 DNA: TGCGCCAGCTTAACGAGGGAGGCTCCGTACGAGCAGTACTTC; J gene: TRBJ2-7; CDR3 length: 14; V gene: TRBV10-2; D gene: .; clone size: .
CDR3 protein: CASSLVGESYGYTF; CDR3 DNA: TGCGCCAGCAGCTTGGTGGGGGAGAGCTATGGCTACACCTTC; J gene: TRBJ1-2; CDR3 length: 14; V gene: TRBV5-1; D gene: .; clone size: .
CDR3 protein: CASSQPRGRECNEQFF; CDR3 DNA: TGCGCCAGCAGCCAGCCCAGGGGGCGCGAGTGCAATGAGCAGTTCTTC; J gene: TRBJ2-1; CDR3 length: 16; V gene: TRBV4-3; D gene: TRBD1; clone size: .
CDR3 protein: CASSLMRLAGGPSEQFF; CDR3 DNA: TGTGCCAGCAGCTTGATGAGACTAGCGGGAGGCCCCAGTGAGCAGTTCTTC; J gene: TRBJ2-1; CDR3 length: 17; V gene: TRBV5-4; D gene: TRBD2; clone size: .
CDR3 protein: CASSAMTGRGYGYTF; CDR3 DNA: TGCGCCAGCAGCGCGATGACGGGACGAGGCTATGGCTACACCTTC; J gene: TRBJ1-2; CDR3 length: 15; V gene: TRBV5-1; D gene: .; clone size: .
CDR3 protein: CASSFPGQEKQYF; CDR3 DNA: TGTGCCAGCAGTTTCCCGGGACAGGAGAAGCAGTACTTC; J gene: TRBJ2-7; CDR3 length: 13; V gene: TRBV6-5; D gene: TRBD1; clone size: .
CDR3 protein: CSVARDGRYGYTF; CDR3 DNA: TGCAGCGTTGCCCGGGACGGACGCTATGGCTACACCTTC; J gene: TRBJ1-2; CDR3 length: 13; V gene: TRBV29-1; D gene: .; clone size: .
CDR3 protein: CASTLPGGNYGYTF; CDR3 DNA: TGCGCCAGCACCCTACCTGGGGGGAACTATGGCTACACCTTC; J gene: TRBJ1-2; CDR3 length: 14; V gene: TRBV10-2; D gene: .; clone size: .
CDR3 protein: CASSEAGGRKLFF; CDR3 DNA: TGCGCCAGCAGTGAGGCGGGAGGTAGAAAACTGTTTTTT; J gene: TRBJ1-4; CDR3 length: 13; V gene: TRBV10-1; D gene: .; clone size: .
CDR3 protein: CASSRTGTSGGYNEQFF; CDR3 DNA: TGTGCCAGCAGCCGGACAGGGACTAGCGGGGGGTACAATGAGCAGTTCTTC; J gene: TRBJ2-1; CDR3 length: 17; V gene: TRBV11-2; D gene: TRBD2; clone size: .
CDR3 protein: CASSLDRNMNTEAFF; CDR3 DNA: TGTGCCAGCAGTTTGGACAGGAATATGAACACTGAAGCTTTCTTT; J gene: TRBJ1-1; CDR3 length: 15; V gene: TRBV6-5; D gene: TRBD1; clone size: .
CDR3 protein: CASSVEGVGNQPQHF; CDR3 DNA: TGTGCCAGCAGCGTAGAGGGGGTCGGCAATCAGCCCCAGCATTTT; J gene: TRBJ1-5; CDR3 length: 15; V gene: TRBV9; D gene: .; clone size: .